This record looks at one T cell receptor beta chain sequence and its context. As processed by the authors: Reference gene primer amplification yielded estimated nucleated cell counts. Sequencing used immunoSEQ multiplex PCR; TCRdb keeps in-frame clones, though not all of them. V and J calls plus clone size are reproduced from that table; the DNA served to infer D and trimming. The profile shows tens of thousands of clones, around three quarters of them singletons. The sample originates from a study of blood T cell repertoires in COVID-19. Study-level information: There were acute and convalescent COVID-19 samples, and they came from the United States, Italy and Spain. PBMCs, B-cell-depleted T cells, or T cells were the source of the cDNA or gDNA that made up the material.

CDR3 length: 12 residues. Trimming cost V 5 bases and J 8 bases; bases outside gene matches: 4. Germline V gene data show CDR1 as SEHNR and CDR2 as FQNEAQ (reference sequence). The specimen sequenced was peripheral blood. The rearrangement joins TRBV7-9 to TRBJ2-3; 7 nucleotides align to TRBD2. This receptor was identified in a man in his sixties with active or convalescent COVID-19. Written as DNA, the CDR3 is TGTGCCAGCAGCCCCACGGGGGGTACGCAGTATTTT. This sequence encodes CASSPTGGTQYF.